This entry lists 11 T cell receptor beta chains sequenced from one sample in a study of type 1 regulatory T cells. Overall study results and limits: Compared with non-Tr1 cells, Tr1 cells showed a narrower TCR repertoire.

TCRdb used MiXCR to reprocess the reads, holding one entry per CDR3 protein. The data show 70,000 or so distinct CDR3 sequences, 20% seen once. No antigen has been assigned to these receptors. The sample consisted of cultured type 1 regulatory T (Tr1) cells, either the whole culture or a sorted fraction (not recorded which). These TCRs come from a human donor in good health.

This clonotype was seen at least ten times. The chain uses TRBV7-9 and TRBJ2-1, with D possibly matching TRBD2 (6 bases). The CDR3 sequence is 16 residues long. V was shortened by 1 base and J by 10 bases, with 20 bases between the two germline ends. Germline assignment: CDR1 SEHNR and CDR2 FQNEAQ (reference sequence). CDR3 DNA: TGTGCCAGCAGCTTAGGATGGAGCGGGTCCTCGAGGGAGCAGTTCTTC. This codes for CASSLGWSGSSREQFF. Combining the CDR3 with reference TRBV7-9 and TRBJ2-1 gives the whole variable domain DTGVSQNPRHKITKRGQNVTFRCDPISEHNRLYWYRQTLGQGPEFLTYFQNEAQLEKSRLLSDRFSAERPKGSFSTLEIQRTEQGDSAMYLCASSLGWSGSSREQFFGPGTRLTVL.

This clonotype was seen at least ten times. V and J are TRBV5-1 and TRBJ2-3, with TRBD2 as a possible D gene (6 bases). CDR1 and CDR2 (germline): SGHRS, YFSETQ. V was trimmed by 1 base and J by 3 bases, leaving 12 bases between them. The CDR3 spans 15 residues. The DNA of the CDR3 is TGCGCCAGCAGCTTGTTGTCCGGGACTACAGATACGCAGTATTTT. Translation gives CASSLLSGTTDTQYF.

This chain links TRBV9 with TRBJ2-2; D unclear. The CDR3 runs 13 residues. Looked up from germline, CDR1 is SGDLS and CDR2 is YYNGEE. Trimming shortened V by 2 bases and J by 2 bases, and 4 bases separated the two germline ends. The CDR3 sequence: CASSVDNTGELFF. The CDR3 nucleotides read TGTGCCAGCAGCGTCGATAACACCGGGGAGCTGTTTTTT.

This clonotype was seen many times. This chain joins TRBV7-2 and TRBJ1-1; tentative D call: TRBD1 (5 bases). Trimming left V 3 bases short and J 6 bases short, with 11 bases between. The CDR3 runs 13 residues. Germline V gives CDR1 SGHTA, CDR2 FQGNSA. In nucleotides, the CDR3 is TGTGCCAGCAGCTTCCAGGGTTTGGCTGAAGCTTTCTTT. Its protein product is CASSFQGLAEAFF.

The chain couples TRBV29-1 to TRBJ1-4; 10 bases are a match to TRBD1. Trimming removed 7 bases from V and 8 bases from J; junction bases left unmatched: 13. The CDR3 sequence is 15 residues long. The germline gives CDR1 SQVTM, CDR2 ANQGSEA. CDR3 DNA: TGCAGCGCCAACCGAAGACAGGGGGCAGGGGAAAAACTGTTTTTT. It specifies CSANRRQGAGEKLFF.

V is TRBV12-3 or TRBV12-4 and J is TRBJ2-3; no clear D. This CDR3 comprises 12 residues. V was cut by 6 bases and J by 2 bases, with 6 bases left in between. The CDR3 region is CASRSVTDTQYF. CDR3 in DNA: TGTGCCAGCAGAAGTGTCACAGATACGCAGTATTTT.

A few counts support this clonotype. The chain recombines TRBV20-1 with TRBJ1-5; D gene unclear. Per germline, CDR1 DFQATT and CDR2 SNEGSKA (reference sequence). The CDR3 length is 11 residues. With 3 bases removed from V and 6 bases from J, the gap between germline ends came to 6 bases. In DNA, the CDR3 is TGCAGTGCTAGCTCGGGTCAGCCCCAGCATTTT. This encodes CSASSGQPQHF.

The V call is TRBV20-1, the J call TRBJ2-7; D is undetermined. TRBJ2-5 explains the end of the DNA better; the J call may be wrong. Looked up from germline, CDR1 is DFQATT and CDR2 is SNEGSKA (reference sequence). The CDR3 runs to 10 residues. The CDR3 loop is CSAAAETQYF. Written as DNA, the CDR3 is TGCAGTGCGGCGGCGGAGACCCAGTACTTC.

This chain uses TRBV6-1 with TRBJ2-3, with D possibly matching TRBD2 (5 bases). Germline-derived CDR1 and CDR2 are MNHNS and SASEGT. This CDR3 region has 14 residues. The ends were cut back, 5 bases at V and 4 bases at J, with 13 bases in the middle. The CDR3 here is CASSLLAGPDTQYF. The CDR3 nucleotides read TGTGCCAGCAGTCTTCTAGCTGGTCCAGATACGCAGTATTTT.

This clonotype was detected many times. J is TRBJ2-1 and V is TRBV7-9, with D possibly matching TRBD2 (6 bases). Trimming pared 0 bases from V and 8 bases from J, leaving 17 bases between. The germline gives CDR1 SEHNR, CDR2 FQNEAQ (reference sequence). The CDR3 has 16 residues. As DNA, the CDR3 is TGTGCCAGCAGCTTAGCCCGGGCTAGCGAGCCGGATGAGCAGTTCTTC. As protein: CASSLARASEPDEQFF.

In its sample, this clonotype was seen a few times. DNA for the CDR3: TGCAGTGCTACTTGGACAGGGGACGAGCAGTTCTTC. Translation: CSATWTGDEQFF. The chain uses TRBV20-1 and TRBJ2-1; 9 nucleotides align to TRBD1. CDR3 length: 12 residues. From germline, CDR1 is DFQATT and CDR2 SNEGSKA (reference sequence). V shed 4 bases and J 10 bases; nucleotides not matched to a gene: 5.